Included here is one T cell receptor beta chain sequence, with context. The target antigen is unknown. With UMIs, 5'RACE template switching was used to make TCR beta cDNA. TCRdb reprocessed the 5' RACE reads, keeping one entry per CDR3 protein, no DNA. The sample includes a few hundred thousand distinct CDR3 sequences. The entry originates in a study of T cells expressing NK-cell markers. As for the study in general: The authors derived TCR beta repertoires from sorted CD3+CD56+NKG2C+, CD3+CD56+NKG2C- and CD3+CD56-NKG2C+ T cells. The study sequenced eight donors, seven HCMV-seropositive and one seronegative. Notes on the study in general: HCMV specificity of the expanded NKG2C+ T cell clones stayed unclear.

This CDR3 is 16 amino acids long. CDR1 is MNHEY, CDR2 SVGAGI, per germline. The source material was blood T cells: a sorted CD56 or NKG2C T cell subset, CD4+ or CD8+ T cells, or bulk PBMC T cells (not recorded which). The chain is built from TRBV6-5 and TRBJ2-2; the TCRdb D gene call, TRBD1, has no DNA to confirm it. The sequence derives from a man aged 18 to 29 in good health. The chain's CDR3 is CASTQKGQGMGGELFF.